The 16 T cell receptor beta chains reported below all come from one sample, sequenced in a study of CD8 T cells in Susac syndrome. Random hexamers primed reverse transcription of 0.5 to 1 ug RNA. TCRdb re-derived calls from the immunoSEQ multiplex PCR reads in MiXCR, one entry per CDR3 protein. The profile covers about 200,000 distinct CDR3 sequences, with roughly 90% appearing a single time and roughly 0.15% taken by the ten largest. The sequenced sample was CD8+ T cells from PBMCs. Receptor source: a human donor with multiple sclerosis.

This chain joins TRBV13 and TRBJ1-1; 7 positions match TRBD1. J lost 6 bases, V lost 2 bases, and 6 bases had no gene match. Germline loops: CDR1 PRHDT, CDR2 FYEKMQ (reference sequence). The length of the CDR3 is 14 residues. CDR3 nucleotide sequence: TGTGCCAGCAGCTTATACAGGGGTATACCTGAAGCTTTCTTT. This gives the protein CASSLYRGIPEAFF.

The chain has TRBV7-8 and TRBJ2-7; 8 positions agree with TRBD1. Germline V gene data show CDR1 as SGHVS and CDR2 as FQNEAQ. The CDR3 is 17 amino acids. Trimming removed 4 bases from V and 0 bases from J; junction bases left unmatched: 11. The CDR3 is CASSSRSTGEISYEQYF. CDR3 coding DNA: TGTGCCAGCAGCTCAAGATCGACAGGGGAGATCTCCTACGAGCAGTACTTC. The full variable domain, completed using reference TRBV7-8 and TRBJ2-7, is GAGVSQSPRYKVAKRGQDVALRCDPISGHVSLFWYQQALGQGPEFLTYFQNEAQLDKSGLPSDRFFAERPEGSVSTLKIQRTQQEDSAVYLCASSSRSTGEISYEQYFGPGTRLTVT.

CDR3 DNA sequence: TGTGCCACCAGTGATTTGCGGGGGCTCGAGCAGTACTTC. Protein sequence: CATSDLRGLEQYF. This chain joins TRBV24-1 and TRBJ2-7; D is perhaps TRBD1 or TRBD2 (6 bases each). CDR1 and CDR2 (germline): KGHDR, SFDVKD. CDR3 length: 13 residues. V lost 0 bases to trimming and J lost 6 bases, with 8 bases between them.

In its sample, this clonotype was seen once. The rearrangement uses TRBV7-9 and TRBJ2-3; 12 bases fit TRBD2. The CDR3 has 18 residues. CDR1 is SEHNR, CDR2 FQNEAQ, per germline (reference sequence). J was trimmed by 2 bases and V by 5 bases; bases with no gene match: 11. CDR3 nucleotides: TGTGCCAGCAGCCTGACTAGCGGGAGAAGCGGACCCACAGATACGCAGTATTTT. Encoded protein: CASSLTSGRSGPTDTQYF.

DNA for the CDR3: TGTGCCAGCAGCTTATTACGGGGTACGAACACCGGGGAGCTGTTTTTT. It specifies CASSLLRGTNTGELFF. The V and J genes are TRBV11-1 and TRBJ2-2, with a possible D match to TRBD2 (5 bases). CDR1 and CDR2 from the germline V gene are SGHAT and FQDESV (reference sequence). V lost 2 bases to trimming and J lost 0 bases, with 10 bases between them. The CDR3 consists of 16 residues.

This sequence joins TRBV3-1 and TRBJ2-7, with 9 bases aligning to TRBD2. The V gene end was trimmed by 2 bases and the J gene end by 2 bases; junction bases not matched to a gene: 7. The CDR3 is 16 residues long. The germline V gene has CDR1 LGHDT and CDR2 YNNKEL (reference sequence). The CDR3 nucleotides read TGTGCCAGCAGCCAAATTCTAGCGGGATCCCCCTACGAGCAGTACTTC. Its protein product is CASSQILAGSPYEQYF.

This sequence joins TRBV2 and TRBJ2-1; 8 bases are shared with TRBD1. The CDR3 is 15 residues long. V was clipped by 11 bases and J by 7 bases; unmatched bases: 16. The germline gives CDR1 SNHLY, CDR2 FYNNEI. CDR3 in DNA: TGTGCCTTCCAGACGGACAGGGTCGGGCTTAATGAGCAGTTCTTC. Translation gives CAFQTDRVGLNEQFF.

The chain employs TRBV3-1 and TRBJ2-3; D call uncertain. The CDR3 totals 14 residues. Trimming shortened V by 0 bases and J by 2 bases, and 6 bases separated the two germline ends. Germline values: CDR1 LGHDT, CDR2 YNNKEL (reference sequence). The CDR3 nucleotides are TGTGCCAGCAGCCAAGATTCTGACACAGATACGCAGTATTTT. Translating it yields CASSQDSDTDTQYF.

The rearrangement joins TRBV6-5 to TRBJ2-7; 8 nucleotides agree with TRBD2. The CDR3 runs to 13 residues. The trim removed 4 bases at V and 3 bases at J, leaving 2 bases unmatched. Germline V CDR1 and CDR2: MNHEY, SVGAGI. Here the CDR3 DNA reads TGTGCCAGCAGTTCGGGACTAGTCTACGAGCAGTACTTC. This sequence encodes CASSSGLVYEQYF.

This chain connects TRBV7-9 to TRBJ1-1; TRBD1 matches 8 bases. V trimming: 10 bases; J trimming: 8 bases; junction bases outside the gene matches: 12. Germline assignment: CDR1 SEHNR and CDR2 FQNEAQ (reference sequence). The CDR3 is made up of 13 amino acids. CDR3 amino acids: CATKDRESGEAFF. CDR3 nucleotide sequence: TGTGCCACAAAGGACAGGGAAAGTGGAGAAGCTTTCTTT.

J is TRBJ2-1 and V is TRBV5-4; 13 bases line up with TRBD2. This CDR3 spans 19 amino acids. CDR1 and CDR2 from the germline V gene are SGHNT and YYREEE (reference sequence). J was trimmed by 4 bases and V by 0 bases; bases with no gene match: 10. CDR3 sequence reads: CASSLAGLAGARGYNEQFF. The CDR3, as DNA: TGTGCCAGCAGCTTGGCCGGACTAGCGGGAGCTAGGGGTTACAATGAGCAGTTCTTC. The variable domain in full, completed from reference TRBV5-4 and TRBJ2-1, reads ETGVTQSPTHLIKTRGQQVTLRCSSQSGHNTVSWYQQALGQGPQFIFQYYREEENGRGNFPPRFSGLQFPNYSSELNVNALELDDSALYLCASSLAGLAGARGYNEQFFGPGTRLTVL.

This chain links TRBV12-3 or TRBV12-4 with TRBJ2-7; D remains unclear. This CDR3 is built from 12 residues. Trimming removed 3 bases from V and 5 bases from J, with 8 bases in between. In DNA form, the CDR3 reads TGTGCCAGCAGTTTGGTAAGGGACGAGCAGTACTTC. It specifies CASSLVRDEQYF.

This sequence joins TRBV6-2 or TRBV6-3 and TRBJ1-1; D not resolved. Germline V gives CDR1 MNHEY, CDR2 SVGEGT. The V end was cut by 9 bases, the J end by 4 bases, with 15 bases between. The CDR3 is 13 amino acids. The CDR3: CASDAGRVTEAFF. The CDR3 region has the DNA TGTGCCAGTGACGCCGGGCGCGTCACTGAAGCTTTCTTT.

The chain uses TRBV27 and TRBJ2-2; weak D call: TRBD2 (5 bases). Per the germline V gene, CDR1 is MNHEY and CDR2 is SMNVEV (reference sequence). The V and J ends lost 2 bases and 4 bases respectively, with 8 bases between them. The CDR3 is made up of 14 amino acids. The CDR3, as DNA: TGTGCCAGCAGTTTACTGGACTCCACCGGGGAGCTGTTTTTT. This encodes CASSLLDSTGELFF.

V usage is TRBV2 and J usage is TRBJ1-1; the D gene is possibly TRBD1 (6 bases). Germline V gene sequence: CDR1 SNHLY, CDR2 FYNNEI. This CDR3 spans 13 amino acids. V was shortened by 7 bases and J by 0 bases, with 9 bases between the two germline ends. Written as DNA, the CDR3 is TGTGCCAGCACGGGGGACATGAACACTGAAGCTTTCTTT. Amino acids: CASTGDMNTEAFF.

The genes are TRBV13 and TRBJ1-1, with D uncertain. Germline CDR1 reads PRHDT; CDR2 reads FYEKMQ (reference sequence). V was clipped by 1 base and J by 0 bases, with 12 bases between them. There are 16 residues in the CDR3. CDR3 in DNA: TGTGCCAGCAGCTTAGCTCCCGCAAACTTGAACACTGAAGCTTTCTTT. Its translation is CASSLAPANLNTEAFF.